The text below deals with one TCR beta chain. Antigen: not known. Only in-frame clones appear in the TCRdb table, and some are missing; sequencing was by immunoSEQ multiplex PCR. In the table there are around 130,000 clones, approximately 89% of which are singletons. The study drew the donors from its 120-subject validation cohort, separate from the roughly 700-subject first cohort. The ends were cut back, 4 bases at V and 0 bases at J, with 11 bases in the middle. The CDR3 totals 15 residues. Germline CDR1 is SGDLS and CDR2 is YYNGEE. The sample belongs to a study of cytomegalovirus exposure and HLA in healthy donors. Study in general: The same platform was used for the 100 to 150 validation repertoires and the roughly 730 first-cohort repertoires, a later analysis reported. Overall study results and limits: While the bulk of TCR sequences proved rare, some public TCRs turned up in many donors. Cytomegalovirus-associated status was assigned to 150 to 200 TCR beta chains.

This sequence was found in a man aged 25 to 45 in good health and CMV-seronegative. Sequences were obtained from PBMCs. The chain uses TRBV9 and TRBJ1-3, with unresolved D. The CDR3 nucleotides read TGTGCCAGCAGCCTATCTCCCGGCTCTGGAAACACCATATATTTT. Its translation: CASSLSPGSGNTIYF.